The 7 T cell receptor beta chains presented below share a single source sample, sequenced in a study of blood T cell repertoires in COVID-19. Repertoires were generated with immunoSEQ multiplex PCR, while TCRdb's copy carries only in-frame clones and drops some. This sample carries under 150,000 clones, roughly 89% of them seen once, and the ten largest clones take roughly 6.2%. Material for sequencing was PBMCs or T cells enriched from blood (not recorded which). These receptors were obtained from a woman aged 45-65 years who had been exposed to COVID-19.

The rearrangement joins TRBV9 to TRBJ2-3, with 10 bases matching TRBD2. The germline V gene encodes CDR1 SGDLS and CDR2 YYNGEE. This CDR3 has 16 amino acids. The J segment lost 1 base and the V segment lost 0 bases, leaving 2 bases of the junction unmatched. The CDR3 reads CASSVGTSGRTDTQYF. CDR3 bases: TGTGCCAGCAGCGTAGGGACTAGCGGACGCACAGATACGCAGTATTTT.

This CDR3 reads CATSRGLHLDYWRENYEQYF. In nucleotides, the CDR3 is TGTGCCACCAGCAGAGGATTGCACTTAGACTATTGGCGGGAGAACTACGAGCAGTACTTC. V is TRBV15 and J is TRBJ2-7, with TRBD2 matching 7 bases. Trimming removed 1 base from V and 3 bases from J; junction bases left unmatched: 21. There are 20 residues in the CDR3. The germline V gene encodes CDR1 LNHNV and CDR2 YYDKDF (reference sequence).

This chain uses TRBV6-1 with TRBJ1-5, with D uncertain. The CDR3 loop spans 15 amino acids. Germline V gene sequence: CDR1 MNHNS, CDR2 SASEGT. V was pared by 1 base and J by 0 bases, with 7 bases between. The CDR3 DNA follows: TGTGCCAGCAGTGAAGATAACGGTAGCAATCAGCCCCAGCATTTT. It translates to CASSEDNGSNQPQHF.

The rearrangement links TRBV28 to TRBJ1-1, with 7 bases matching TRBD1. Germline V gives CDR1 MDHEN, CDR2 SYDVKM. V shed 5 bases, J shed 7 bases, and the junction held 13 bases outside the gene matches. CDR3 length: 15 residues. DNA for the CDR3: TGTGCCAGCAGTATTTCCTCAGGGGGTGCGGGTGAAGCTTTCTTT. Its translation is CASSISSGGAGEAFF. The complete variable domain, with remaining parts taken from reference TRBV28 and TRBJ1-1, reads DVKVTQSSRYLVKRTGEKVFLECVQDMDHENMFWYRQDPGLGLRLIYFSYDVKMKEKGDIPEGYSVSREKKERFSLILESASTNQTSMYLCASSISSGGAGEAFFGQGTRLTVV.

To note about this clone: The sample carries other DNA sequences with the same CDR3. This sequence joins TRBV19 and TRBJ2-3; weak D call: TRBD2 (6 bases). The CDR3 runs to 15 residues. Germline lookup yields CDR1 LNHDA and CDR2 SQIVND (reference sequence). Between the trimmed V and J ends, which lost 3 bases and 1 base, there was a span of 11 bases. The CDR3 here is CASSIEGGGTDTQYF. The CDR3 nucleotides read TGTGCCAGTAGTATTGAAGGAGGGGGCACAGATACGCAGTATTTT.

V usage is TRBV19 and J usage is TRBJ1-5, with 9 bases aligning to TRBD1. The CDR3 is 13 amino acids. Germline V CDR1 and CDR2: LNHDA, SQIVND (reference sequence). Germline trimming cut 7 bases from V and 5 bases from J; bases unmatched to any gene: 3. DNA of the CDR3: TGTGCCAGTACCTGGACAGGGGATCAGCCCCAGCATTTT. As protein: CASTWTGDQPQHF.

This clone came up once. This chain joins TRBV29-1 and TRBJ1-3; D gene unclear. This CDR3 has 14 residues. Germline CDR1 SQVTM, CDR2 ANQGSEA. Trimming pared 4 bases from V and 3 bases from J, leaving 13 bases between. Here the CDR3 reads CSVAANTYGNTIYF. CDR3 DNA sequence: TGCAGCGTTGCCGCGAATACCTATGGAAACACCATATATTTT.